This TCR beta chain originates from a study of blood T cell repertoires in COVID-19. Study-level background: Samples came from the United States, Italy and Spain, spanning acute and convalescent COVID-19. T cells, B-cell-depleted T cells, or PBMCs supplied cDNA or gDNA.

This CDR3 region has 16 residues. CDR1 and CDR2 (germline): SGHTA, FQGTGA. V was clipped by 2 bases and J by 1 base; unmatched bases: 4. Original data processing: Amplification of reference gene primers was used by the study to estimate nucleated cell counts. Method: immunoSEQ multiplex PCR; TCRdb's copy keeps in-frame clones and lacks some. D and trimming come from the DNA, and the V and J calls and clone size come from that table. The profile shows 110,000 or so clones, approximately 91% of them singletons. The sample comprised peripheral blood. This TCR derives from a woman aged 70 to 79 who had recovered from COVID-19. The chain combines TRBV7-3 with TRBJ2-3, with 9 nucleotides matching TRBD2. CDR3 loop: CASSLGAGGGTDTQYF. In DNA form, the CDR3 reads TGTGCCAGCAGCTTAGGGGCGGGAGGGGGCACAGATACGCAGTATTTT.